Here is one T cell receptor (beta chain) with its context. V gave up 3 bases and J gave up 2 bases; unmatched junction bases: 4. The CDR3 sequence is 16 residues long. CDR1 is PRHDT, CDR2 FYEKMQ, per germline (reference sequence). Seattle's cohort entered during active infection and was followed longitudinally. This entry belongs to a study of blood T cell repertoires in COVID-19. In the original workflow: Estimation of nucleated cell counts relied on the amplification of reference gene primers. The assay was immunoSEQ multiplex PCR, and TCRdb's table has in-frame clones only and misses some. V, J and clone size are those of that table, while D and trimming were read from the DNA. The sample carries roughly 340,000 clones, more than 80% recorded once.

The sequence came from a woman aged 25 to 39 with COVID-19, enrolled during active disease. The chain combines TRBV13 with TRBJ2-6; 7 bases line up with TRBD2. The material sequenced was peripheral blood. Written as DNA, the CDR3 is TGTGCCAGCAGCTTTGCGGGGGTCACTGGGGCCAACGTCCTGACTTTC. As protein: CASSFAGVTGANVLTF.